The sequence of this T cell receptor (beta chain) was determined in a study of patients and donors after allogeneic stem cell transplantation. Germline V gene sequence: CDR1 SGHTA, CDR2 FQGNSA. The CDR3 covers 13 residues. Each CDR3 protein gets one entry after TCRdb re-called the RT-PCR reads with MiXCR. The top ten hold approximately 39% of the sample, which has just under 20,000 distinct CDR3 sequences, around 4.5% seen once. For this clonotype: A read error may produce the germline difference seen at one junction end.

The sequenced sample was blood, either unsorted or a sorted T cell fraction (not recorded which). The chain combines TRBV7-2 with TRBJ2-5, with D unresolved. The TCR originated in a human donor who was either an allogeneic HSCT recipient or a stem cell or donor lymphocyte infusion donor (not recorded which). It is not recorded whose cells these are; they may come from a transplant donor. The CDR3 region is CASSLEGVKTHYF. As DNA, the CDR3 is TGTGCCAGCAGCTTAGAGGGTGTAAAGACCCACTACTTC.